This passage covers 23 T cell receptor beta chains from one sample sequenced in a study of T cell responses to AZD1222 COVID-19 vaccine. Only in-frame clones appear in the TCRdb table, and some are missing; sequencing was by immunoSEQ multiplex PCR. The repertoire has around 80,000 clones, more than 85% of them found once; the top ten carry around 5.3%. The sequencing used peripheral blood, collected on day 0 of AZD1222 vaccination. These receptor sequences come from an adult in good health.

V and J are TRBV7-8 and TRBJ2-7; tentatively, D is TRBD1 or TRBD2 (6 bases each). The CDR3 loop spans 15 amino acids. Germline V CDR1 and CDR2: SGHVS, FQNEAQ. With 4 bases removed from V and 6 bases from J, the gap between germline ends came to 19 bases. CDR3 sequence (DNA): TGTGCCAGCAGCTCCCGAGGGGGGAACATCGGCGAGCAGTACTTC. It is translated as CASSSRGGNIGEQYF.

CDR3 bases: TGCGCCAGCAGCCAAGATCTGGCAGGGCTTAATGAAAAACTGTTTTTT. Protein sequence: CASSQDLAGLNEKLFF. The chain is built from TRBV4-1 and TRBJ1-4, with D possibly being TRBD1 (5 bases). V lost 0 bases, J lost 4 bases, and 12 bases lay in between. This CDR3 contains 16 residues. Germline V gives CDR1 MGHRA, CDR2 YSYEKL.

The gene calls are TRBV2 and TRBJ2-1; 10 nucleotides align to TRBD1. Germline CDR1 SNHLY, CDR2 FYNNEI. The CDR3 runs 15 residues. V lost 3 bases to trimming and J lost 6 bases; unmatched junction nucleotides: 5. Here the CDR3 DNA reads TGTGCCAGCAGTGATCCGGGACAGGGGCGCAATGAGCAGTTCTTC. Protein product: CASSDPGQGRNEQFF.

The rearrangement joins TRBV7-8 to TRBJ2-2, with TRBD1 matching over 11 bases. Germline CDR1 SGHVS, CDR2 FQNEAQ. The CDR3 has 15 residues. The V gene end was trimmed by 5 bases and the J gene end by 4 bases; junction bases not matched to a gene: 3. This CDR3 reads CASSAGTGGTGELFF. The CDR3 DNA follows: TGTGCCAGCAGCGCCGGGACAGGGGGCACCGGGGAGCTGTTTTTT.

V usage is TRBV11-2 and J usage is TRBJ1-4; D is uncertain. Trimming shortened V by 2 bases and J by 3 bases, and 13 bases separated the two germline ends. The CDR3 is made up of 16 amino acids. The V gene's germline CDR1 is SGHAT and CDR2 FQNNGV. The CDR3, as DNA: TGTGCCAGCAGCTTAAACCCGGTCAGAGCTAATGAAAAACTGTTTTTT. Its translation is CASSLNPVRANEKLFF.

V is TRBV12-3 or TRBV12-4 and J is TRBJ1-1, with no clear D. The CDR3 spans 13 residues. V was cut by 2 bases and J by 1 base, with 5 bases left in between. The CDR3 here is CASSLKGNTEAFF. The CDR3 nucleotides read TGTGCCAGCAGTTTAAAGGGGAACACTGAAGCTTTCTTT.

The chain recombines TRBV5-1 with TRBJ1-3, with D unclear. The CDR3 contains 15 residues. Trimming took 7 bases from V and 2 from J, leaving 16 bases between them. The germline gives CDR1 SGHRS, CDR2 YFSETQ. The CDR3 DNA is TGCGCCAGCCCGTCCCTTCTAGACACTGGAAACACCATATATTTT. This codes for CASPSLLDTGNTIYF. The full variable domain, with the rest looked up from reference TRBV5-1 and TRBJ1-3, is KAGVTQTPRYLIKTRGQQVTLSCSPISGHRSVSWYQQTPGQGLQFLFEYFSETQRNKGNFPGRFSGRQFSNSRSEMNVSTLELGDSALYLCASPSLLDTGNTIYFGEGSWLTVV.

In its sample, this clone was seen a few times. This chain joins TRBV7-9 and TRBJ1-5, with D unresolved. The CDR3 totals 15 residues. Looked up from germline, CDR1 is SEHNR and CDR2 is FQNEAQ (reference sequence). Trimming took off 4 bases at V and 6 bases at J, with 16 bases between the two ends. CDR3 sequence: CASSSRLERGQPQHF. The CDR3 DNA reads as TGTGCCAGCAGCTCCAGACTTGAACGGGGTCAGCCCCAGCATTTT.

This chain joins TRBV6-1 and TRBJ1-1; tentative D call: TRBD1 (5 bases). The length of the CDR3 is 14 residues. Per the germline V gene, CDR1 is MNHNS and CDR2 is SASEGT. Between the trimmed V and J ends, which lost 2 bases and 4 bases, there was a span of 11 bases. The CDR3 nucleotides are TGTGCCAGCAGTGAACCGCCGGGGGGCACTGAAGCTTTCTTT. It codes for CASSEPPGGTEAFF.

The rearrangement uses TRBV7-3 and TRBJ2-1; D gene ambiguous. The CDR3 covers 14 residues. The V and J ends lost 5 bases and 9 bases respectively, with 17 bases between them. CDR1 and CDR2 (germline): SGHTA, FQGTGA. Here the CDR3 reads CASSVGGSRREQFF. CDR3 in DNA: TGTGCCAGCAGCGTTGGCGGCAGCCGCCGTGAGCAGTTCTTC.

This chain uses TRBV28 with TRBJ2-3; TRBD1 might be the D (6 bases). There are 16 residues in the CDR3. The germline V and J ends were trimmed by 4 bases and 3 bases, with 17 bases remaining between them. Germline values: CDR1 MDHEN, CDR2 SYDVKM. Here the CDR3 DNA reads TGTGCCAGCAGTTACCACCCAGGGGTCATGACAGATACGCAGTATTTT. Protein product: CASSYHPGVMTDTQYF. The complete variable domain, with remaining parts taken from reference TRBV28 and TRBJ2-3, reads DVKVTQSSRYLVKRTGEKVFLECVQDMDHENMFWYRQDPGLGLRLIYFSYDVKMKEKGDIPEGYSVSREKKERFSLILESASTNQTSMYLCASSYHPGVMTDTQYFGPGTRLTVL.

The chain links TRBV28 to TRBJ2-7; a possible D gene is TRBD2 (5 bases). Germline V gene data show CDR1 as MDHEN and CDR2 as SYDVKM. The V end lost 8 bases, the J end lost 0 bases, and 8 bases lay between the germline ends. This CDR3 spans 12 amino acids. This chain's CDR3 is CASVGSSYEQYF. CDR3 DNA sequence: TGTGCCAGCGTGGGGAGCTCCTACGAGCAGTACTTC.

DNA for the CDR3: TGCGCCAGCAGCCCGGGGGGGATTTACACTGAAGCTTTCTTT. Its protein is CASSPGGIYTEAFF. This rearrangement joins TRBV5-1 to TRBJ1-1, with D perhaps matching TRBD1 (5 bases). The CDR3 runs 14 residues. Trimming pared 4 bases from V and 3 bases from J, leaving 13 bases between. Germline values: CDR1 SGHRS, CDR2 YFSETQ.

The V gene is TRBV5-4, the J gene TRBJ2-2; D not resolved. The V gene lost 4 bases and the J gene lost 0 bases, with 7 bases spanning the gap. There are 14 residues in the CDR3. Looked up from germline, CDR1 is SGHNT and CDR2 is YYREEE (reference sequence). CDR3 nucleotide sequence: TGTGCCAGCAGCCCATCTTCGAACACCGGGGAGCTGTTTTTT. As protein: CASSPSSNTGELFF.

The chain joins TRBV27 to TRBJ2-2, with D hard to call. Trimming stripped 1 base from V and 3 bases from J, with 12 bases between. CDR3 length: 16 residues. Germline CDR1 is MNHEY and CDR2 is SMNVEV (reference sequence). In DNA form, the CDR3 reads TGTGCCAGCAGTTTATTGCCGAACAGCTACACCGGGGAGCTGTTTTTT. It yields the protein CASSLLPNSYTGELFF.

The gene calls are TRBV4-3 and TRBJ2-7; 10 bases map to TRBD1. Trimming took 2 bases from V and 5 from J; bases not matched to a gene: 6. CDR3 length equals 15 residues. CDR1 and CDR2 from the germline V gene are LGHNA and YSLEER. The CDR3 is CASSQRQGARDEQYF. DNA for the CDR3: TGCGCCAGCAGCCAAAGACAGGGGGCAAGGGACGAGCAGTACTTC.

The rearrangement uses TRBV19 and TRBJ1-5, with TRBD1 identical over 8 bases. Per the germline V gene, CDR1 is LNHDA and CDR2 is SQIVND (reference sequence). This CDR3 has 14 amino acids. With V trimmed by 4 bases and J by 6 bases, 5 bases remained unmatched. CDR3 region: CASSSQGAGQPQHF. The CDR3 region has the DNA TGTGCCAGTAGTAGCCAGGGGGCTGGTCAGCCCCAGCATTTT. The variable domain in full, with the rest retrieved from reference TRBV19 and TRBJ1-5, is DGGITQSPKYLFRKEGQNVTLSCEQNLNHDAMYWYRQDPGQGLRLIYYSQIVNDFQKGDIAEGYSVSREKKESFPLTVTSAQKNPTAFYLCASSSQGAGQPQHFGDGTRLSIL.

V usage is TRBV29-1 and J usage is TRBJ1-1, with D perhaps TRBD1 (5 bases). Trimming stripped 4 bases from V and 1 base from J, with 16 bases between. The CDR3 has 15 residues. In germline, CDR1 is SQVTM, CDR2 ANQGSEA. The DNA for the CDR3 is TGCAGCGTTGTTGGGACGATTCGTGGGAACACTGAAGCTTTCTTT. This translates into CSVVGTIRGNTEAFF.

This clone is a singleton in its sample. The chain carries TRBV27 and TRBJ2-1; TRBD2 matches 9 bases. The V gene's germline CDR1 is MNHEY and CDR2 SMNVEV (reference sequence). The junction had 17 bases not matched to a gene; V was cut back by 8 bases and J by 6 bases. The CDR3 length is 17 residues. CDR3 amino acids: CASASRPSGGSGNEQFF. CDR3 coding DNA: TGTGCCAGCGCGTCGAGACCCAGCGGGGGGAGTGGCAATGAGCAGTTCTTC.

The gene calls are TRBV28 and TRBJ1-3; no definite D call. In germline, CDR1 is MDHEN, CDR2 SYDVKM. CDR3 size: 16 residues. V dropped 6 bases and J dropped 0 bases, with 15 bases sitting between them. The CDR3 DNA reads TGTGCCAGCAGGGCGCTAAGTAGGGCCTCTGGAAACACCATATATTTT. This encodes CASRALSRASGNTIYF.

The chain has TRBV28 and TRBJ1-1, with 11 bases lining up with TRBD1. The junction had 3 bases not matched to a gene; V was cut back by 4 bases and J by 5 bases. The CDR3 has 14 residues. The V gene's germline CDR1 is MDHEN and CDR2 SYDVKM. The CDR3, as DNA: TGTGCCAGCAGTTGGACAGGGGGCCGAACTGAAGCTTTCTTT. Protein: CASSWTGGRTEAFF.

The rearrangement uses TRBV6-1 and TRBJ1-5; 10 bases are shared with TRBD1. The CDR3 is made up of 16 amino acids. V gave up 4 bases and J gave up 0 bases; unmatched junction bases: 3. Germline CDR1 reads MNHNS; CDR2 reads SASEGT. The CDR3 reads CASSGQGAYSNQPQHF. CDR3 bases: TGTGCCAGCAGTGGACAGGGGGCGTATAGCAATCAGCCCCAGCATTTT.

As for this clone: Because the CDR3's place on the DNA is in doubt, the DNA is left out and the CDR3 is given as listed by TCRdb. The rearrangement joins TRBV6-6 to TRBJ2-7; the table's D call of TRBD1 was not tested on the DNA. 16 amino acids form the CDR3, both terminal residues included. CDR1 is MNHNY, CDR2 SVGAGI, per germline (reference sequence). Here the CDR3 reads CASSSSGGQGAFEQYF.